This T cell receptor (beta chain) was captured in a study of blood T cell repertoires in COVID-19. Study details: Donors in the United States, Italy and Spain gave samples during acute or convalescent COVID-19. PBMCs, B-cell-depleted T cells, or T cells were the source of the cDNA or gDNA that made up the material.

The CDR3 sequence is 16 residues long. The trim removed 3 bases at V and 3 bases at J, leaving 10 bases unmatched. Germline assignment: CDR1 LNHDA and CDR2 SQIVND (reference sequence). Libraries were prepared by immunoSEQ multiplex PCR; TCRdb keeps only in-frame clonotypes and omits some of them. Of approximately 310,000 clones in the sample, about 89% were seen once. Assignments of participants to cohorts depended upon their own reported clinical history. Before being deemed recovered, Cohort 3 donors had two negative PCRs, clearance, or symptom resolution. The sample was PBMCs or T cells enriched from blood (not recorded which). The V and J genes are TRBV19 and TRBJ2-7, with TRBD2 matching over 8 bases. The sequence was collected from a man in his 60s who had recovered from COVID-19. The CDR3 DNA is TGTGCCAGTAGTATCGGAGCGGGAGCGACGAACTACGAGCAGTACTTC. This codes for CASSIGAGATNYEQYF. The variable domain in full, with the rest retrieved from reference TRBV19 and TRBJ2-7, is DGGITQSPKYLFRKEGQNVTLSCEQNLNHDAMYWYRQDPGQGLRLIYYSQIVNDFQKGDIAEGYSVSREKKESFPLTVTSAQKNPTAFYLCASSIGAGATNYEQYFGPGTRLTVT.